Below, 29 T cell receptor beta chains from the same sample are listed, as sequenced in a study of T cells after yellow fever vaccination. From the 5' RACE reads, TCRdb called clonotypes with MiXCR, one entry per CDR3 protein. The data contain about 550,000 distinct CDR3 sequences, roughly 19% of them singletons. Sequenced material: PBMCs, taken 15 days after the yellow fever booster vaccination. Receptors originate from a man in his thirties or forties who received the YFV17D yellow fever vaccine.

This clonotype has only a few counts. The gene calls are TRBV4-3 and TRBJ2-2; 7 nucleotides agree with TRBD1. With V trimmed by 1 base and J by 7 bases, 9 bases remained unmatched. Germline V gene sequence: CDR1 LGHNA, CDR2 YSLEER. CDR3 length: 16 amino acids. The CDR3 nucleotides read TGCGCCAGCAGCCAAGCACAGACAGGGTCAGGCGGGGAGCTGTTTTTT. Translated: CASSQAQTGSGGELFF.

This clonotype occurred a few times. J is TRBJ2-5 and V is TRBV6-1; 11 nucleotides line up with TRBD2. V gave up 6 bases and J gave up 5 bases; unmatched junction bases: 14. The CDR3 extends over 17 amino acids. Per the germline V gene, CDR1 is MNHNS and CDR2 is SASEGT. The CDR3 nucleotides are TGTGCCAGCAGACTATTCACTAGCGGGAGTCGTGGCGAGACCCAGTACTTC. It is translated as CASRLFTSGSRGETQYF.

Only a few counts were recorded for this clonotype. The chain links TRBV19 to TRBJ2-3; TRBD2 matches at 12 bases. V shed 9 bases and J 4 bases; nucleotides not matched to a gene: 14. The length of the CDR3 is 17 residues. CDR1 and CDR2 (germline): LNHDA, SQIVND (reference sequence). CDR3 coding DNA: TGTGCCAGCCCGAAATTGACTAGCGGGAGTCCGGCAGATACGCAGTATTTT. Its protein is CASPKLTSGSPADTQYF.

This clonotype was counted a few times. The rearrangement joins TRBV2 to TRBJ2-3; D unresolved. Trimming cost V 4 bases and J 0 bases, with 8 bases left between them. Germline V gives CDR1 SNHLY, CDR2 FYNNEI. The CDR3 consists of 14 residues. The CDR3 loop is CASSVGRSTDTQYF. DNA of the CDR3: TGTGCCAGCAGTGTAGGGCGGAGCACAGATACGCAGTATTTT.

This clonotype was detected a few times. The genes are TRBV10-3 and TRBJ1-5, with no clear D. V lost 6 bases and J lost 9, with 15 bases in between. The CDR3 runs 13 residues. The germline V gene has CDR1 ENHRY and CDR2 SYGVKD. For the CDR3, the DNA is TGTGCCATCAGCCAGGATAGGCAGAGGCCCCAGCATTTT. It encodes CAISQDRQRPQHF.

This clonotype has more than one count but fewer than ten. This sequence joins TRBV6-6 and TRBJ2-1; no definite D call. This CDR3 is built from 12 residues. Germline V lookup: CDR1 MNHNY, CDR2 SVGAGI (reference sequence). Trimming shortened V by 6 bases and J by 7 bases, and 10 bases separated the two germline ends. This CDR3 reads CASRTSANEQFF. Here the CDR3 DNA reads TGTGCCAGCAGGACGTCGGCGAATGAGCAGTTCTTC.

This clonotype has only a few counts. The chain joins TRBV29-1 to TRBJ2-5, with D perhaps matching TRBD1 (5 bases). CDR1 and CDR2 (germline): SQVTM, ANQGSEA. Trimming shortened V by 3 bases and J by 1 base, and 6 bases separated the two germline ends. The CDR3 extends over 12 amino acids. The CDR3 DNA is TGCAGCGTTGATGACAGCCAAGAGACCCAGTACTTC. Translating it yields CSVDDSQETQYF. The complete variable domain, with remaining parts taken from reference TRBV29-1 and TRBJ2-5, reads SAVISQKPSRDICQRGTSLTIQCQVDSQVTMMFWYRQQPGQSLTLIATANQGSEATYESGFVIDKFPISRPNLTFSTLTVSNMSPEDSSIYLCSVDDSQETQYFGPGTRLLVL.

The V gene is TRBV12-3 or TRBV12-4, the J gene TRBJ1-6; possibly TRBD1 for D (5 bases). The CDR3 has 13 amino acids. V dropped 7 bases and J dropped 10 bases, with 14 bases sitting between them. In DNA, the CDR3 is TGTGCCAGCACCCGGGACCTCCACTCACCCCTCCACTTT. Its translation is CASTRDLHSPLHF.

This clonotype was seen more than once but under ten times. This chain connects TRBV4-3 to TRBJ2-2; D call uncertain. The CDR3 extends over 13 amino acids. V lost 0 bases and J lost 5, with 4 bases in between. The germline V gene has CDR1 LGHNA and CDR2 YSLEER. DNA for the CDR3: TGCGCCAGCAGCCAAGATGAAACCGGGGAGCTGTTTTTT. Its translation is CASSQDETGELFF.

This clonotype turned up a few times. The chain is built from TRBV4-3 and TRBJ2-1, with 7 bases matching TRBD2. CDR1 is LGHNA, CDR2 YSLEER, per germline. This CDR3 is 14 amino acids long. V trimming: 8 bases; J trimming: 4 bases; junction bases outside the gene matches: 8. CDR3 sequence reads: CASGGASGYNEQFF. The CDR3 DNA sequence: TGCGCCAGCGGCGGGGCTAGCGGTTACAATGAGCAGTTCTTC.

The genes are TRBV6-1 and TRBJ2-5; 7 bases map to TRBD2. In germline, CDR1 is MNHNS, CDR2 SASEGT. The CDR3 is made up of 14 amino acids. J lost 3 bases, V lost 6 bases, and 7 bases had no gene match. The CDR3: CASRAGNLKETQYF. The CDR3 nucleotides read TGTGCCAGCAGAGCGGGGAATCTCAAAGAGACCCAGTACTTC.

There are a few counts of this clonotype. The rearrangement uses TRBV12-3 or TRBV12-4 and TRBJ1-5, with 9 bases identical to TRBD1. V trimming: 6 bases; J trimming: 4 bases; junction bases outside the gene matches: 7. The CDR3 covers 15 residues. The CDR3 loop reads CASRWGQGANQPQHF. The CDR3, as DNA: TGTGCCAGCAGATGGGGACAGGGAGCTAATCAGCCCCAGCATTTT.

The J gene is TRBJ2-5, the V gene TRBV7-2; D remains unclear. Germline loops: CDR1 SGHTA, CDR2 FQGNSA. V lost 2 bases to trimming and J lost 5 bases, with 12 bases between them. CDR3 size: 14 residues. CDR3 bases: TGTGCCAGCAGCTTATCTCGGGCAGTGGAGACCCAGTACTTC. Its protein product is CASSLSRAVETQYF.

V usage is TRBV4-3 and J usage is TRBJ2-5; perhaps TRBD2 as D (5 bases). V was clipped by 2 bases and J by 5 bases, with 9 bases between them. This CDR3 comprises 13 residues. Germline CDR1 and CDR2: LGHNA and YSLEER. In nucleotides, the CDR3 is TGCGCCAGCAGCCAACTAGCTTGGGAGACCCAGTACTTC. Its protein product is CASSQLAWETQYF.

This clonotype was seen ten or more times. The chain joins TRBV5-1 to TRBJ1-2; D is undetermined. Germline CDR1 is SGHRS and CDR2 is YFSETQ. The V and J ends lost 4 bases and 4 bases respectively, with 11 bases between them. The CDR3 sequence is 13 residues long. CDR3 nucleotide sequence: TGCGCCAGCAGCCCGGGCATACTCTATGGCTACACCTTC. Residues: CASSPGILYGYTF. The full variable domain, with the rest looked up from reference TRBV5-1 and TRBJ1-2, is KAGVTQTPRYLIKTRGQQVTLSCSPISGHRSVSWYQQTPGQGLQFLFEYFSETQRNKGNFPGRFSGRQFSNSRSEMNVSTLELGDSALYLCASSPGILYGYTFGSGTRLTVV.

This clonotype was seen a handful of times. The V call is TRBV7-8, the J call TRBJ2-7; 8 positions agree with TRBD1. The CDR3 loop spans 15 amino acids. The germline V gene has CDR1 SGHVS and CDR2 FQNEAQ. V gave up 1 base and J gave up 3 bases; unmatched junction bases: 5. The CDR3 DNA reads TGTGCCAGCAGCTTAGGGACAGGGATAATCTACGAGCAGTACTTC. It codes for CASSLGTGIIYEQYF. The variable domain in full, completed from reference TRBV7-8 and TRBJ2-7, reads GAGVSQSPRYKVAKRGQDVALRCDPISGHVSLFWYQQALGQGPEFLTYFQNEAQLDKSGLPSDRFFAERPEGSVSTLKIQRTQQEDSAVYLCASSLGTGIIYEQYFGPGTRLTVT.

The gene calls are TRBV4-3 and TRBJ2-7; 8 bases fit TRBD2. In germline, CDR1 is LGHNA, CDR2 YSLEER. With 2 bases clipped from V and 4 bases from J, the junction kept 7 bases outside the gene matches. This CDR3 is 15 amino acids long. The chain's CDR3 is CASSQTSGSLYEQYF. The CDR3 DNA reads TGCGCCAGCAGCCAAACCAGCGGGAGCCTTTACGAGCAGTACTTC.

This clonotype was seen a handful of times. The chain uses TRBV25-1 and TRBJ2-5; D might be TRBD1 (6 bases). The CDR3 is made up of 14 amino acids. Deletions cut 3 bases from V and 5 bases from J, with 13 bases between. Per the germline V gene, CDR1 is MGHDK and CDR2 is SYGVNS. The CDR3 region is CASSDTQGRETQYF. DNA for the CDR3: TGTGCCAGCAGTGACACACAGGGACGCGAGACCCAGTACTTC. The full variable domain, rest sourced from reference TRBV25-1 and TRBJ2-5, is EADIYQTPRYLVIGTGKKITLECSQTMGHDKMYWYQQDPGMELHLIHYSYGVNSTEKGDLSSESTVSRIRTEHFPLTLESARPSHTSQYLCASSDTQGRETQYFGPGTRLLVL.

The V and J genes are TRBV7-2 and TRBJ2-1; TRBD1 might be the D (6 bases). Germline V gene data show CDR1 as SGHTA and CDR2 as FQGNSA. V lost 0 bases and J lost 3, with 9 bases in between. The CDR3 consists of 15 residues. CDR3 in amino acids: CASSLAQGHYNEQFF. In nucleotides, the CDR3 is TGTGCCAGCAGCTTAGCCCAGGGGCACTACAATGAGCAGTTCTTC.

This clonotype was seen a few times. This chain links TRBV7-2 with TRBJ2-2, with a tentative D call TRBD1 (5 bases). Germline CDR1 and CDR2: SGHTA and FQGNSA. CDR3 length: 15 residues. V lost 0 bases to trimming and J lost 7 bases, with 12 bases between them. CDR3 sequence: CASSLAAGSDGELFF. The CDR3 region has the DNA TGTGCCAGCAGCTTAGCGGCAGGGTCGGACGGGGAGCTGTTTTTT.

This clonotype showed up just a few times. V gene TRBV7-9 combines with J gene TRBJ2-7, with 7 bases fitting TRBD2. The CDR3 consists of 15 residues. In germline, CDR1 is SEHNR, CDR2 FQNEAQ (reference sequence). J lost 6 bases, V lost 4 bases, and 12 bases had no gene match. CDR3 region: CASSYLGGRRFEQYF. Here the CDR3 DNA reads TGTGCCAGCAGCTACCTAGGCGGGAGACGTTTCGAGCAGTACTTC.

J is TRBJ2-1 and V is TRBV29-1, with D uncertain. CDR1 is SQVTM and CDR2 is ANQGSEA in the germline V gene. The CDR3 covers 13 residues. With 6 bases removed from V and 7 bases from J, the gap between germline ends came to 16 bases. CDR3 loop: CSVPPPNVNEQFF. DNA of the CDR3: TGCAGCGTCCCTCCCCCCAACGTAAATGAGCAGTTCTTC.

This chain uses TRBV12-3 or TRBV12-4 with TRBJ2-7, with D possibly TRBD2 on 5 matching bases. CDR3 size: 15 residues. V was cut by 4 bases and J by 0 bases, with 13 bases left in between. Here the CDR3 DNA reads TGTGCCAGCAGTTCCCGCGGGTACCTCTCCTACGAGCAGTACTTC. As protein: CASSSRGYLSYEQYF.

The CDR3 sequence: CSVLDSPSYEQYF. DNA of the CDR3: TGCAGCGTTTTGGATAGCCCCTCCTACGAGCAGTACTTC. The rearrangement joins TRBV29-1 to TRBJ2-7; no reliable D call. Germline V gene data show CDR1 as SQVTM and CDR2 as ANQGSEA. Trimming cost V 5 bases and J 0 bases, with 11 bases left between them. This CDR3 is 13 amino acids long.

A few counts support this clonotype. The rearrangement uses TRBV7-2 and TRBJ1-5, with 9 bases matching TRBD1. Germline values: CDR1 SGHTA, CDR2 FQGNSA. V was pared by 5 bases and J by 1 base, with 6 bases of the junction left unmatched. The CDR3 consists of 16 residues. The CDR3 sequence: CASSAWGTGSNQPQHF. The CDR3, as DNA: TGTGCCAGCAGCGCCTGGGGGACAGGGAGCAATCAGCCCCAGCATTTT.

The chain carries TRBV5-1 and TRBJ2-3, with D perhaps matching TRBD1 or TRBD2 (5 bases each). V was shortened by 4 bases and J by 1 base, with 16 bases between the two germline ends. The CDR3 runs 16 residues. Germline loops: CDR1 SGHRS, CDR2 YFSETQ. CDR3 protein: CASSPGTTGGTDTQYF. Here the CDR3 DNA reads TGCGCCAGCAGCCCCGGGACCACCGGGGGCACAGATACGCAGTATTTT.

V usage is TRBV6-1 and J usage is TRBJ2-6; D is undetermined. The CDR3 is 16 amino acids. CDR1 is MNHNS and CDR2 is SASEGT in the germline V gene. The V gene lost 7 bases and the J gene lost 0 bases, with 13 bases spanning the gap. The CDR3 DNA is TGTGCCAGCACCAGAACAAGAAACTCTGGGGCCAACGTCCTGACTTTC. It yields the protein CASTRTRNSGANVLTF.

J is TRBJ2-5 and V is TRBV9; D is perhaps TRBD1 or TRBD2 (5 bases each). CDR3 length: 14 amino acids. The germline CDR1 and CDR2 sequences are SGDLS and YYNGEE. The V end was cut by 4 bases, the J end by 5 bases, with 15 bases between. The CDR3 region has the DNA TGTGCCAGCAGCCCTCCCCGGGGCGGGGAGACCCAGTACTTC. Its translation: CASSPPRGGETQYF.

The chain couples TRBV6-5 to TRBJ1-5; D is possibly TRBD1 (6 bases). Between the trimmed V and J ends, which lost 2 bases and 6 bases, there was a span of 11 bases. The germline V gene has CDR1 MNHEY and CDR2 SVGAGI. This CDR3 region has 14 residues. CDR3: CASSYVQGRQPQHF. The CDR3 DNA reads TGTGCCAGCAGTTACGTCCAGGGGCGTCAGCCCCAGCATTTT.